This TCR beta chain is drawn from a study of cytomegalovirus exposure and HLA in healthy donors. Study in general: From donors who were HLA-typed, an early data release held approximately 84 million unique TCRs.

Findings of the study overall: In all likelihood, a cluster of highly shared sequence variants was a sequencing artifact. Using a false discovery rate of 0.05, a later analysis showed that roughly 16,000 TCR beta sequences were associated with HLA alleles. Across donors, sequencing depth was assumed by presence/absence analyses to be roughly uniform.

On this clone itself: Its antigen is unidentified.

Trimming cost V 3 bases and J 4 bases, with 13 bases left between them. CDR3 size: 15 residues. Germline V gene data show CDR1 as LNHDA and CDR2 as SQIVND (reference sequence). PCR employed 60 Vbeta and 13 Jbeta primers. The assay was immunoSEQ multiplex PCR, and TCRdb's table has in-frame clones only and misses some. This table holds about 190,000 clones, 75% to 90% found once. Sequencing used PBMCs. The sequence came from a man aged 40-49 years in good health and CMV-seropositive. This chain uses TRBV19 with TRBJ2-4, with D tentatively TRBD1 (7 bases). The CDR3 reads CASSMEGAPKNIQYF. The CDR3 DNA follows: TGTGCCAGTAGTATGGAGGGGGCACCAAAAAACATTCAGTACTTC.